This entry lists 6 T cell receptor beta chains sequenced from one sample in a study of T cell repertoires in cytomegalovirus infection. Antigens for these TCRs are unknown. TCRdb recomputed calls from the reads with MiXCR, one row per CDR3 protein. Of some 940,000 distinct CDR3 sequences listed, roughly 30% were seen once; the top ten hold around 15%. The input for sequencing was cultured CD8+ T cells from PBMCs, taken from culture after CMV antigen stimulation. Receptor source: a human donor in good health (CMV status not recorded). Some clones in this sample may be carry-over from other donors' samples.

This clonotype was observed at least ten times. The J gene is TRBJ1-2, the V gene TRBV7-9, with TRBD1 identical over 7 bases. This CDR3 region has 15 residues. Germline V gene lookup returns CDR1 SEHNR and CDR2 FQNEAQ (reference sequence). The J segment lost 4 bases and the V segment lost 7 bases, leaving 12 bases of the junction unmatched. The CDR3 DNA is TGTGCCAGCACCCCAGGGGGTAACAGTCGCTATGGCTACACCTTC. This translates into CASTPGGNSRYGYTF.

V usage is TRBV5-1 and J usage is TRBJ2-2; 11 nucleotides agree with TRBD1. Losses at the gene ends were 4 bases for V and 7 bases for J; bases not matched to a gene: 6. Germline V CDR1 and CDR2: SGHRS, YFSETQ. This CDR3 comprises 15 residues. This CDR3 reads CASSVGQGEGGELFF. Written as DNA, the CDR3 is TGCGCCAGCAGCGTGGGACAGGGGGAAGGCGGGGAGCTGTTTTTT.

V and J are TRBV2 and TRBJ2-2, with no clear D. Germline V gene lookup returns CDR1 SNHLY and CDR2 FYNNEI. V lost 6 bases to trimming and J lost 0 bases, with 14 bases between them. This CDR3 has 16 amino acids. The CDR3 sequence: CASRGFLTSNTGELFF. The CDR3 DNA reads TGTGCCAGCAGAGGTTTTTTGACATCGAACACCGGGGAGCTGTTTTTT.

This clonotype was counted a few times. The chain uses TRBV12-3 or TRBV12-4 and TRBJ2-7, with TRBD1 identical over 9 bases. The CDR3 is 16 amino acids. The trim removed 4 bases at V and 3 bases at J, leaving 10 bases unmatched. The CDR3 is CASSSPGTGIFYEQYF. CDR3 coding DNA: TGTGCCAGCAGTTCCCCGGGGACAGGGATATTCTACGAGCAGTACTTC.

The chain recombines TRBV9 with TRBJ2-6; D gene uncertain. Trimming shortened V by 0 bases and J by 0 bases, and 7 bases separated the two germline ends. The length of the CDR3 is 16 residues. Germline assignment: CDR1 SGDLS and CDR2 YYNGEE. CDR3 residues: CASSVVGSSGANVLTF. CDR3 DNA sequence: TGTGCCAGCAGCGTAGTCGGCTCCTCTGGGGCCAACGTCCTGACTTTC.

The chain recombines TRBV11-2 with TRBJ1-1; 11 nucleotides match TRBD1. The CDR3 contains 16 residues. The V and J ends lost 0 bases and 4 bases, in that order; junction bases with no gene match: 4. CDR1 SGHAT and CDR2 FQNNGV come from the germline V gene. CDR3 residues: CASSLETGTGGTEAFF. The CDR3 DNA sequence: TGTGCCAGCAGCTTAGAAACCGGGACAGGGGGCACTGAAGCTTTCTTT. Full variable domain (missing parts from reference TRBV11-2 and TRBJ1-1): EAGVAQSPRYKIIEKRQSVAFWCNPISGHATLYWYQQILGQGPKLLIQFQNNGVVDDSQLPKDRFSAERLKGVDSTLKIQPAKLEDSAVYLCASSLETGTGGTEAFFGQGTRLTVV.